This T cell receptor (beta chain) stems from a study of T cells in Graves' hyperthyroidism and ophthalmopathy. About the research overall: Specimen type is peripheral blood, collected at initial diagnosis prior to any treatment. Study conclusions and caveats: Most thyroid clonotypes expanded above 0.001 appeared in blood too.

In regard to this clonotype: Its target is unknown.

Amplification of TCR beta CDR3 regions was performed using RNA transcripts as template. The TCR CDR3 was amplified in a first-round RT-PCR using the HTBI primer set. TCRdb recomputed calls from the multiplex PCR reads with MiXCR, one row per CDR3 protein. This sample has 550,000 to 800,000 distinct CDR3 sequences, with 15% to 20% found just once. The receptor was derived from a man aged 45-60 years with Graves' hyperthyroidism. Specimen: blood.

CDR3 in amino acids: CASSYRVFEGYTF. The CDR3 DNA is TGTGCCAGCAGTTACAGGGTCTTTGAAGGCTACACCTTC. The chain employs TRBV27 and TRBJ1-2; TRBD1 is a possible D gene (6 bases). Per germline, CDR1 MNHEY and CDR2 SMNVEV (reference sequence). The CDR3 contains 13 residues. Trimming removed 4 bases at V and 8 bases at J, with 14 bases between.